Shown below are 2 T cell receptor beta chains from a single sample sequenced in a study of human T cells and chemical hapten exposure. TCRdb reanalysed the RACE reads using MiXCR and keeps one entry per CDR3 protein. This repertoire shows roughly 260,000 distinct CDR3 sequences, more than 6.5% found once; its top ten account for about 2.1%. Time point noted: pre-sensitization, week 0. Treatment here: therapeutic diphenylcyclopropenone sensitization with weekly scalp DPC. Material: whole blood, obtained in connection with sensitization to the hapten diphenylcyclopropenone (DPC). Receptors were obtained from a woman aged 40 to 49 with alopecia areata. Some clones in this sample may be carry-over from other donors' samples.

In this sample, this clonotype turned up many times. The rearrangement uses TRBV11-3 and TRBJ2-7, with TRBD2 matching 10 bases. CDR1 SGHNT and CDR2 YENEEA come from the germline V gene. This CDR3 has 15 amino acids. V was clipped by 3 bases and J by 2 bases; unmatched bases: 4. CDR3 region: CASSFTSGTTYEQYF. For the CDR3, the DNA is TGTGCCAGCAGCTTTACTAGCGGGACCACCTACGAGCAGTACTTC.

The V gene is TRBV20-1, the J gene TRBJ2-1; D is ambiguous. This CDR3 comprises 15 residues. The V and J ends lost 0 bases and 0 bases respectively, with 9 bases between them. CDR1 DFQATT and CDR2 SNEGSKA come from the germline V gene (reference sequence). The CDR3 loop is CSARDYRSSYNEQFF. CDR3 nucleotides: TGCAGTGCTAGAGATTATCGAAGCTCCTACAATGAGCAGTTCTTC.